This record looks at one T cell receptor (beta chain) sequence and its context. Its antigen specificity is not known. No per-base quality is available; no much larger clone lies one base away. Library creation used PCR. Sequencing took place on an Illumina HiSeq 2500. To reduce PCR and sequencing biases, unique molecular identifiers were built into the TCR beta cDNA libraries. Every 1 to 10 million input T cells yielded 500,000 or so cDNA molecules, meaning each molecule approximated one T cell. The patient libraries were prepared and sequenced with the same protocol used for the earlier healthy control dataset. Samples belonging to the same batch were prepared together, multiplexed and sequenced on a shared HiSeq lane. The study's own analysis went as follows. Raw barcoded reads were processed with MIGEC, and single-read molecular identifier groups were discarded before consensus assembly and CDR3 extraction. Clonotype tables were post-analysed with VDJtools, and diversity was normalized by down-sampling all datasets to the smallest sample size. Repertoire overlap clustering matched CDR3 amino acid but not nucleotide sequences to correct batch-related cross-sample contamination. TCRdb applied fastp at Q25 and MiXCR to the public reads, then kept only in-frame beta chains. Every CDR3 protein is listed once, alongside the most common genes and DNA of its rows. TCRdb's processing, not the authors' own work, is the source of the V and J calls. A total of hundreds of thousands of distinct CDR3 sequences appear in this sample, 39% of them only once. The top ten hold under 9% of the sample.

The data derive from a study of post-analysis software for immune sequencing data (dated by TCRdb to the mid-2010s). Context from the whole study: The recorded disease courses included relapsing-remitting, secondary progressive and progressive-relapsing multiple sclerosis, and some patients had no subtype annotation. The patient repertoires were compared against approximately ten previously published healthy control repertoires obtained from donors aged roughly 6 to 25 years. A subset of samples was prepared in parallel using single-end sample barcoding, then pooled and co-amplified after Illumina adapter ligation.

Overall study results and their limits: The multiple sclerosis patient group was slightly younger than the control group. Normalized Chao1 diversity was significantly lower in multiple sclerosis patients than controls, suggesting substantial peripheral T-cell clonal expansion. Patients showed significantly higher frequencies than controls for five TRBV segments, among them TRBV5-6, TRBV5-1 and TRBV20-1. When samples were clustered directly using the F measure, samples prepared in the same batch co-clustered strongly, which prompted a batch-effect correction.

V is cut by 3 bases and J by 5 bases, and the space between the germline ends is 13 bases. CDR1 and CDR2 are drawn from the germline V gene: SGDLS, YYNGEE. The CDR3 numbers 14 residues from cysteine through phenylalanine. The CDR3 DNA has 42 bases and is translated from base 1. To demonstrate the VDJtools post-analysis software, TCR beta repertoires were profiled from the peripheral blood of about 13 young patients with multiple sclerosis. The multiple sclerosis patients were children and adolescents between about 6 and 16 years of age. The receptor comes from a girl aged 2-10 years with multiple sclerosis. Specimen: blood. The rearranged segments are TRBV9 and TRBJ2-3, with no D gene named confidently. The encoded CDR3 is CASSAMSIRDTQYF. The DNA reads as follows: TGTGCCAGCAGCGCAATGAGCATAAGAGATACGCAGTATTTT. Where the CDR3 stops, the reference TRBV9 and TRBJ2-3 genes take over; the full variable domain is DSGVTQTPKHLITATGQRVTLRCSPRSGDLSVYWYQQSLDQGLQFLIQYYNGEERAKGNILERFSAQQFPDLHSELNLSSLELGDSALYFCASSAMSIRDTQYFGPGTRLTVL.